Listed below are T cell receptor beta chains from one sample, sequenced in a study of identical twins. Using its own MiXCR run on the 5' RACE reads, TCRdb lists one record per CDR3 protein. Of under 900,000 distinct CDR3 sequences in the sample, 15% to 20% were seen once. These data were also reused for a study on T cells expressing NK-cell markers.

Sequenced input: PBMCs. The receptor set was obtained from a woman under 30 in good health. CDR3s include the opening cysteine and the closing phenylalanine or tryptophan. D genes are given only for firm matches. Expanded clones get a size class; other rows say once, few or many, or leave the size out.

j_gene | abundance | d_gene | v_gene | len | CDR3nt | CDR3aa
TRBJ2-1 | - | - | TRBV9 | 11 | TGTGCCAGCAGCACAGGGTATGAGCAGTTCTTC | CASSTGYEQFF
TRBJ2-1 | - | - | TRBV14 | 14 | TGTGCCAGCAGCCCTGGACTAACCCGCAATGAGCAGTTCTTC | CASSPGLTRNEQFF
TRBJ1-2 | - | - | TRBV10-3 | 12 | TGTGCCATCACCGGAGGGGGCTATGGCTACACCTTC | CAITGGGYGYTF
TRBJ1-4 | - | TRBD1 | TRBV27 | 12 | TGTGCCAGCAGAGCCACAGGGGCGAAACTGTTTTTT | CASRATGAKLFF
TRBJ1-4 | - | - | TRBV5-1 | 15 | TGCGCCAGCAGCCAGGGTTTCGGGGGCGTTGAAAAACTGTTTTTT | CASSQGFGGVEKLFF
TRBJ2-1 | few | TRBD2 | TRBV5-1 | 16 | TGCGCCAGCTCAGCGGGAGGGCCGGGATCCTACAATGAGCAGTTCTTC | CASSAGGPGSYNEQFF
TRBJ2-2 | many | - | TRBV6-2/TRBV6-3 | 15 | TGTGCCAGCAGTTCAACCGGGACTTTCACCGGGGAGCTGTTTTTT | CASSSTGTFTGELFF
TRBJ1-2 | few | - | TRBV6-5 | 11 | TGTGCCACCCAGGGGAGCTATGGCTACACCTTC | CATQGSYGYTF
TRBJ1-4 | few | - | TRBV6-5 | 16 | TGTGCCAGCAGTTCGACCCAATTTGCAACTAATGAAAAACTGTTTTTT | CASSSTQFATNEKLFF
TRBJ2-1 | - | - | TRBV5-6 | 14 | TGTGCCAGCAGCCCCGGGACGCTCTGGAATGAGCAGTTCTTC | CASSPGTLWNEQFF
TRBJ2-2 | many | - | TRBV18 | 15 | TGTGCCAGCTCACCACTGGCCTTTGACACCGGGGAGCTGTTTTTT | CASSPLAFDTGELFF
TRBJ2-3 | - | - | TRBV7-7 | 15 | TGTGCTAGCAGTTCCGGGACTTCCCCCACAGATACGCAGTATTTT | CASSSGTSPTDTQYF
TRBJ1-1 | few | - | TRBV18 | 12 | TGTGCCAGCTCACCTATGGGAGGAGAAGCTTTCTTT | CASSPMGGEAFF
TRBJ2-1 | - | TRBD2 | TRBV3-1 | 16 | TGTGCCAGCAGCCACCAACTAGCGGGAGGGATCCATGAGCAGTTCTTC | CASSHQLAGGIHEQFF
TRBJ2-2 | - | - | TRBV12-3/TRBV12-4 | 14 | TGTGCCAGCAGTTTCCGGGGGAACACCGGGGAGCTGTTTTTT | CASSFRGNTGELFF
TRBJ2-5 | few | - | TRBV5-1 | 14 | TGCGCCAGCAGCTTGGCCCCGGGGGCCGAGACCCAGTACTTC | CASSLAPGAETQYF
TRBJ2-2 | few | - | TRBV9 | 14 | TGTGCCAGCAGCGTAGTGTCTAGGACCGGGGAGCTGTTTTTT | CASSVVSRTGELFF
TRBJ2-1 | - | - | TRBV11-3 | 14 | TGTGCCAGCAGCCGCAGGGTTGACTACAATGAGCAGTTCTTC | CASSRRVDYNEQFF
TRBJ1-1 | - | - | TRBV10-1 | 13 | TGCGCCAGCAGTGACCGGCAGGGGAATGAAGCTTTCTTT | CASSDRQGNEAFF
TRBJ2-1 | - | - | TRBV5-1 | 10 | TGCGCCAGCAATGGGGTTGAGCAGTTCTTC | CASNGVEQFF
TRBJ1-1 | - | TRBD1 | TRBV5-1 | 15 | TGCGCCAGCAGCGTGGGACAGACCGGGGCCACTGAAGCTTTCTTT | CASSVGQTGATEAFF
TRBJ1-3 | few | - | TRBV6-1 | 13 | TGTGCCAGCACCATAAAGAAAGGATACACCATATATTTT | CASTIKKGYTIYF
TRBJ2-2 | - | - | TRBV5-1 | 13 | TGCGCCAGCAGTGTAGGACCCAGGAGGGAGCTGTTTTTT | CASSVGPRRELFF
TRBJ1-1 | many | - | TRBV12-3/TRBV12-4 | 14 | TGTGCCAGCAGTTCACAAGGAGGGTACACTGAAGCTTTCTTT | CASSSQGGYTEAFF